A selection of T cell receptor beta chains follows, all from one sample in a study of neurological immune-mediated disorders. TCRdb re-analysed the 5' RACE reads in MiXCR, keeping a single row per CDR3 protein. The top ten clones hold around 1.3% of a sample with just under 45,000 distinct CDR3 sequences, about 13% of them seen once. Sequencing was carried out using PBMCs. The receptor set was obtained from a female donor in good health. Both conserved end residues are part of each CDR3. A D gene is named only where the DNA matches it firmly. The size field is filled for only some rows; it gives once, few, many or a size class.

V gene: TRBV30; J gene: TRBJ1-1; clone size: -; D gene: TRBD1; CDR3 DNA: TGTGCCTGGAGTGGGGAGGACAGGGGAAACACTGAAGCTTTCTTT; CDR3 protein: CAWSGEDRGNTEAFF
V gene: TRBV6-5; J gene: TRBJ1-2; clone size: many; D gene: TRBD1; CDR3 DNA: TGTGCCAGCAGGCTAGGGGACAGGGCAAACTATGGCTACACCTTC; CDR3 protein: CASRLGDRANYGYTF
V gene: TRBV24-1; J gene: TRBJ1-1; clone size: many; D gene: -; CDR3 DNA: TGTGCCACCAGTGATTCCAAGGACCGACCTCGGGACACTGAAGCTTTCTTT; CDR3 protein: CATSDSKDRPRDTEAFF
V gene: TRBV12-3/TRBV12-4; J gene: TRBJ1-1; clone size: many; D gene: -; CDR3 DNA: TGTGCCAGCAGTCGGCGGGGCGCGAACACTGAAGCTTTCTTT; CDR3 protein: CASSRRGANTEAFF
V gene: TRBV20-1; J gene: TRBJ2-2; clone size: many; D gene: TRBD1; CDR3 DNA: TGCAGTGCTCAGGGGGACGCCGGGGAGCTGTTTTTT; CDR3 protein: CSAQGDAGELFF
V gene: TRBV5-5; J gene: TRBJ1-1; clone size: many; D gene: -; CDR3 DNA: TGTGCCAGCAGCTTGCTGGCGAACACTGAAGCTTTCTTT; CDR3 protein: CASSLLANTEAFF
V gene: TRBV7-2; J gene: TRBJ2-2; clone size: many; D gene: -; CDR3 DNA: TGTGCCAGCAGCTTACGGTTTGGAACCGGGGAGCTGTTTTTT; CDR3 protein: CASSLRFGTGELFF
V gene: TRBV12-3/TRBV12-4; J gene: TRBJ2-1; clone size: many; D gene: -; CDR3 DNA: TGTGCCAGCAGTCTCATTCGCGGGAAGTACAATGAGCAGTTCTTC; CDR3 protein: CASSLIRGKYNEQFF
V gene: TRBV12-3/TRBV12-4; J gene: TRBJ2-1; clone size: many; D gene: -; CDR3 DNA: TGTGCCAGCAGTCCCACTGGGACCCCCGTCGCAGTCTTC; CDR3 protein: CASSPTGTPVAVF
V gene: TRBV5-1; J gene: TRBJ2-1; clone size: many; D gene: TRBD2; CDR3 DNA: TGCGCCAGCAGCGTCCGGGAGGGCACCTACAATGAGCAGTTCTTC; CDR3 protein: CASSVREGTYNEQFF
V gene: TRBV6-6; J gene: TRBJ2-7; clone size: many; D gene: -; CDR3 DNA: TGTGCCAGCACCCCACGCGGAGGGCGGAACGAGCAGTACTTC; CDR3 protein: CASTPRGGRNEQYF
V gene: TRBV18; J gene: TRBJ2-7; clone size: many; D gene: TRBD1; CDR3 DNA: TGTGCCAGCTCACTAAGACAGGGTGTCAACGAGCAGTACTTC; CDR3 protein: CASSLRQGVNEQYF
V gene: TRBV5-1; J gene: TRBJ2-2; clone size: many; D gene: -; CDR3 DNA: TGCGCCAGCAGCTTGGAAGGGGCCTCGAACACCGGGGAGCTGTTTTTT; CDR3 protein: CASSLEGASNTGELFF
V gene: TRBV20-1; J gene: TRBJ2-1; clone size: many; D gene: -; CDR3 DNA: TGCAGTGCTAGACGCGGGGGCCTGGCCGTAGATGAGCAGTTCTTC; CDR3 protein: CSARRGGLAVDEQFF
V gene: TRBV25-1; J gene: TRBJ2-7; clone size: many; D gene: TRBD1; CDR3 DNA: TGTGCCAGCAGTCCAACAGGGGGGATTCCTGGGTCGGGCGAGCAGTACTTC; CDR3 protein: CASSPTGGIPGSGEQYF